Listed here are 28 T cell receptor beta chains from one sample, sequenced in a study of blood T cell repertoires in COVID-19. The table came from immunoSEQ multiplex PCR; TCRdb's copy has only in-frame clones and leaves some out. The sample lists 350,000 to 400,000 clones; approximately 90% were seen once. Material for sequencing was PBMCs or T cells enriched from blood (not recorded which). The receptors shown here come from a woman in her thirties or forties who had been exposed to COVID-19.

By frequency in the sample, this clone is medium-sized (0.01 to 0.1%). The V gene is TRBV6-5, the J gene TRBJ1-2; possibly TRBD1 for D (6 bases). The CDR3 extends over 15 amino acids. V was pared by 4 bases and J by 5 bases, with 17 bases between. Germline CDR1 MNHEY, CDR2 SVGAGI. The CDR3 spells CASSFQTGTIYGYTF. Written as DNA, the CDR3 is TGTGCCAGCAGTTTTCAAACCGGGACAATTTATGGCTACACCTTC.

Only one count was recorded for this clone. This chain links TRBV30 with TRBJ1-1, with TRBD1 identical over 8 bases. The germline CDR1 and CDR2 sequences are GTSNPN and SVGIG (reference sequence). The CDR3 extends over 14 amino acids. The trim removed 6 bases at V and 0 bases at J, leaving 6 bases unmatched. CDR3 coding DNA: TGTGCCTGCGGGACAGGACCCATGAACACTGAAGCTTTCTTT. It encodes CACGTGPMNTEAFF.

The chain is built from TRBV20-1 and TRBJ2-7; 7 nucleotides match TRBD2. The germline gives CDR1 DFQATT, CDR2 SNEGSKA (reference sequence). V dropped 3 bases and J dropped 2; count of bases not matched to a gene: 7. CDR3 length equals 14 residues. The CDR3 protein is CSASASGATYEQYF. The CDR3 DNA sequence: TGCAGTGCTAGTGCCAGCGGGGCAACCTACGAGCAGTACTTC.

The rearrangement joins TRBV19 to TRBJ2-1; D perhaps matches TRBD2 (5 bases). The V end lost 7 bases, the J end lost 3 bases, and 13 bases lay between the germline ends. CDR1 is LNHDA and CDR2 is SQIVND in the germline V gene (reference sequence). CDR3 length: 14 residues. The CDR3 sequence is CASKDWRFYNEQFF. The CDR3 DNA reads as TGTGCCAGTAAGGACTGGAGGTTCTACAATGAGCAGTTCTTC.

The chain combines TRBV30 with TRBJ2-7, with D maybe TRBD1 (5 bases). Trimming took off 3 bases at V and 8 bases at J, with 20 bases between the two ends. Germline loops: CDR1 GTSNPN, CDR2 SVGIG (reference sequence). The CDR3 length is 14 residues. The CDR3 nucleotides are TGTGCCTGGAGCCGCGATGGGGCAGTCCCCAAGCAGTACTTC. Its translation: CAWSRDGAVPKQYF.

This clone came up once. The chain has TRBV11-3 and TRBJ1-1; tentatively, D is TRBD1 (5 bases). Germline CDR1 is SGHNT and CDR2 is YENEEA. The CDR3 covers 14 residues. V dropped 2 bases and J dropped 3 bases, with 10 bases sitting between them. This CDR3 is CASSLQGADTEAFF. The DNA of the CDR3 is TGTGCCAGCAGCTTACAGGGTGCGGACACTGAAGCTTTCTTT. Filled out from reference TRBV11-3 and TRBJ1-1, the complete variable domain reads EAGVVQSPRYKIIEKKQPVAFWCNPISGHNTLYWYLQNLGQGPELLIRYENEEAVDDSQLPKDRFSAERLKGVDSTLKIQPAELGDSAVYLCASSLQGADTEAFFGQGTRLTVV.

V and J are TRBV19 and TRBJ2-7, with 8 bases matching TRBD1. Germline V gene lookup returns CDR1 LNHDA and CDR2 SQIVND (reference sequence). J lost 5 bases, V lost 6 bases, and 6 bases had no gene match. The CDR3 is 13 residues long. CDR3 coding DNA: TGTGCCAGTAGCGACAGGGGTAGTCACGAGCAGTACTTC. Its translation: CASSDRGSHEQYF.

V and J are TRBV6-5 and TRBJ1-2; 8 positions match TRBD1. The CDR3 sequence is 14 residues long. In germline, CDR1 is MNHEY, CDR2 SVGAGI. With V trimmed by 5 bases and J by 6 bases, 8 bases remained unmatched. The CDR3 coding sequence is TGTGCCAGCAGTCACGACAGGGGTCTCAATGGCTACACCTTC. Amino acid sequence: CASSHDRGLNGYTF.

V gene TRBV27 combines with J gene TRBJ2-7, with 9 bases lining up with TRBD1. CDR3 length equals 16 residues. Germline assignment: CDR1 MNHEY and CDR2 SMNVEV (reference sequence). The V gene end was trimmed by 1 base and the J gene end by 11 bases; junction bases not matched to a gene: 15. The CDR3 region has the DNA TGTGCCAGCAGTTTATTAGGGGTGGGGGACAGGGTGAAGAAGTACTTC. Translated, it gives CASSLLGVGDRVKKYF.

The chain carries TRBV10-1 and TRBJ2-2; 9 nucleotides match TRBD1. J was trimmed by 4 bases and V by 5 bases; bases with no gene match: 8. The germline V gene has CDR1 WNHNN and CDR2 SYGVQD (reference sequence). The CDR3 is 16 residues long. The CDR3 protein is CASSRTGTGTTGELFF. The CDR3 DNA follows: TGCGCCAGCAGTCGTACCGGGACAGGGACCACCGGGGAGCTGTTTTTT.

The rearrangement uses TRBV18 and TRBJ1-1; 8 nucleotides agree with TRBD1. Germline V gives CDR1 KGHSH, CDR2 LQKENI. The trim removed 3 bases at V and 0 bases at J, leaving 3 bases unmatched. The CDR3 is made up of 15 amino acids. Here the CDR3 DNA reads TGTGCCAGCTCACCTCAGGGGGCCATGAACACTGAAGCTTTCTTT. Translated: CASSPQGAMNTEAFF.

The gene calls are TRBV5-1 and TRBJ1-3, with D tentatively TRBD1 (6 bases). Germline V gives CDR1 SGHRS, CDR2 YFSETQ. Trimming took 4 bases from V and 4 from J, leaving 12 bases between them. The CDR3 covers 14 residues. CDR3 in amino acids: CASSGGAPGNTIYF. DNA for the CDR3: TGCGCCAGCAGCGGGGGGGCGCCGGGAAACACCATATATTTT.

This sequence joins TRBV7-2 and TRBJ2-7, with a tentative D call TRBD1 (5 bases). V was pared by 2 bases and J by 2 bases, with 13 bases between. The CDR3 is 15 amino acids. The germline CDR1 and CDR2 sequences are SGHTA and FQGNSA. As DNA, the CDR3 is TGTGCCAGCAGCTTAACCAGTGGGGCCGCCTACGAGCAGTACTTC. Protein product: CASSLTSGAAYEQYF.

This clone was counted a single time. The chain couples TRBV19 to TRBJ2-5, with D possibly being TRBD1 (6 bases). The CDR3 consists of 13 residues. Per germline, CDR1 LNHDA and CDR2 SQIVND (reference sequence). V lost 3 bases to trimming and J lost 8 bases, with 13 bases between them. The CDR3 DNA is TGTGCCAGTAGTATTCCAGGGGCCTCAACCCAGTACTTC. Protein: CASSIPGASTQYF.

This clone has only one observation. The genes are TRBV6-5 and TRBJ1-3; D remains ambiguous. The CDR3 is 11 residues long. Per the germline V gene, CDR1 is MNHEY and CDR2 is SVGAGI. Trimming stripped 8 bases from V and 4 bases from J, with 6 bases between. The CDR3 region has the DNA TGTGCCAGCGCGATGGGAAACACCATATATTTT. This sequence encodes CASAMGNTIYF.

The chain is built from TRBV27 and TRBJ1-1; possibly TRBD1 for D (6 bases). The CDR3 sequence is 14 residues long. CDR1 MNHEY and CDR2 SMNVEV come from the germline V gene (reference sequence). Trimming pared 4 bases from V and 4 bases from J, leaving 13 bases between. The DNA for the CDR3 is TGTGCCAGCAGTTCCTCAGGGGAAGGCACTGAAGCTTTCTTT. It encodes CASSSSGEGTEAFF.

The chain recombines TRBV5-6 with TRBJ2-5; D gene unclear. CDR3 size: 13 residues. Trimming left V 0 bases short and J 5 bases short, with 8 bases between. Germline V gives CDR1 SGHDT, CDR2 YYEEEE. The CDR3 reads CASSLVFLETQYF. CDR3 sequence (DNA): TGTGCCAGCAGCTTGGTATTTCTGGAGACCCAGTACTTC.

The chain recombines TRBV27 with TRBJ1-1; the match to TRBD1 covers 8 bases. The CDR3 covers 14 residues. After removal of 5 bases from V and 4 bases from J, the junction contained 6 bases not matched to a gene. Germline-derived CDR1 and CDR2 are MNHEY and SMNVEV (reference sequence). The CDR3 sequence is CASSERTGSTEAFF. CDR3 bases: TGTGCCAGCAGTGAGAGGACAGGGTCCACTGAAGCTTTCTTT.

This sequence joins TRBV5-4 and TRBJ2-5, with 10 positions matching TRBD2. J was trimmed by 5 bases and V by 0 bases; bases with no gene match: 1. CDR1 and CDR2 (germline): SGHNT, YYREEE (reference sequence). The CDR3 is 14 amino acids. The CDR3 DNA is TGTGCCAGCAGCTTGGTGGGACTAGCGGAGACCCAGTACTTC. This gives the protein CASSLVGLAETQYF.

The rearrangement links TRBV11-2 to TRBJ1-2; 8 nucleotides match TRBD1. The J segment lost 3 bases and the V segment lost 7 bases, leaving 7 bases of the junction unmatched. This CDR3 has 14 amino acids. Looked up from germline, CDR1 is SGHAT and CDR2 is FQNNGV. The CDR3 DNA reads TGTGCCAGCACCTGGACAGGGAGTGACTATGGCTACACCTTC. It is translated as CASTWTGSDYGYTF.

The chain employs TRBV27 and TRBJ2-1; maybe TRBD1 (5 bases). The V end lost 5 bases, the J end lost 8 bases, and 10 bases lay between the germline ends. This CDR3 has 12 residues. The germline V gene encodes CDR1 MNHEY and CDR2 SMNVEV (reference sequence). The CDR3 bases are TGTGCCAGCAGTCTTATAGGGGATGAGCAGTTCTTC. It codes for CASSLIGDEQFF.

V usage is TRBV28 and J usage is TRBJ1-1, with D uncertain. Germline V gene lookup returns CDR1 MDHEN and CDR2 SYDVKM. V was pared by 2 bases and J by 7 bases, with 8 bases between. The CDR3 covers 12 residues. This CDR3 reads CASSLTGFEAFF. In nucleotides, the CDR3 is TGTGCCAGCAGTTTAACGGGTTTTGAAGCTTTCTTT.

The chain carries TRBV9 and TRBJ2-2, with unresolved D. Germline lookup yields CDR1 SGDLS and CDR2 YYNGEE. V shed 0 bases and J shed 5 bases, with 5 bases lying between them. The length of the CDR3 is 13 residues. CDR3 protein: CASSVGPTGELFF. DNA for the CDR3: TGTGCCAGCAGCGTAGGGCCGACCGGGGAGCTGTTTTTT.

This chain connects TRBV7-2 to TRBJ1-2; D is possibly TRBD1 (6 bases). The CDR3 contains 13 residues. Germline V gene sequence: CDR1 SGHTA, CDR2 FQGNSA. With 5 bases removed from V and 8 bases from J, the gap between germline ends came to 15 bases. For the CDR3, the DNA is TGTGCCAGCAGCCCCTACAGGGCCGGAGGCTACACCTTC. It encodes CASSPYRAGGYTF.

The CDR3 is CASSLGDRVGSTIYF. DNA of the CDR3: TGTGCCAGCAGCTTGGGGGACAGGGTTGGGAGCACCATATATTTT. The chain employs TRBV5-4 and TRBJ1-3; TRBD1 agrees at 9 bases. The CDR3 extends over 15 amino acids. Germline lookup yields CDR1 SGHNT and CDR2 YYREEE (reference sequence). V lost 0 bases to trimming and J lost 9 bases; unmatched junction nucleotides: 7.

The V and J genes are TRBV21-1 and TRBJ2-1; the table's TRBD2 call for D was not verified on the DNA. TRBV21-1 has pseudogene status. The CDR3 has 13 residues. CDR3 sequence: CASSKDGGHEQFF. For the CDR3, the DNA is TGTGCCAGCAGCAAAGACGGAGGGCATGAGCAGTTCTTC.

This clone has just one count. This chain connects TRBV2 to TRBJ1-3; tentative D call: TRBD1 (5 bases). With 7 bases removed from V and 3 bases from J, the gap between germline ends came to 13 bases. The germline V gene encodes CDR1 SNHLY and CDR2 FYNNEI. The CDR3 covers 14 residues. The CDR3 region is CASNKGVIGNTIYF. The CDR3 DNA sequence: TGTGCCAGCAATAAAGGGGTAATTGGAAACACCATATATTTT.

With regard to this clone: This same CDR3 is encoded by further DNA sequences in the sample. As DNA, the CDR3 is TGCGCCAGCAGCTTATCGGGGGGCACAGATACGCAGTATTTT. Protein: CASSLSGGTDTQYF. V is TRBV5-1 and J is TRBJ2-3, with D possibly being TRBD2 (6 bases). V was trimmed by 2 bases and J by 1 base, leaving 8 bases between them. Germline-derived CDR1 and CDR2 are SGHRS and YFSETQ. This CDR3 region has 14 residues.